This TCR beta chain was observed in a study of blood T cells in healthy people across ages. This CDR3 has 14 amino acids. Germline V lookup: CDR1 MNHNY, CDR2 SVGAGI (reference sequence). Trimming cost V 6 bases and J 7 bases, with 16 bases left between them. Isolation recovered at least 7 million PBMCs from every sample. This clonotype was counted only a few times. Antigen: not known. Overall study results and limits: CMV status of donors was not determined, possibly confounding expanded clonotype changes.

For the second PCR, which ran for 7 to 11 cycles, a sample-barcoded 5' primer and a J-beta primer mix were used. All cDNA molecules were each tagged by a template-switch adaptor with 12 random nucleotides. TCRdb re-called the 5' RACE reads with MiXCR, one entry per CDR3 protein. This table has 1.5 million to 2 million distinct CDR3 sequences, around 40% appearing once. Sequencing input: blood. The receptor comes from a human donor in good health. The chain recombines TRBV6-6 with TRBJ1-5, with D perhaps matching TRBD1 (5 bases). The DNA for the CDR3 is TGTGCCAGCAGGGGGGGGACGACGGGACAGCCCCAGCATTTT. Its translation: CASRGGTTGQPQHF.